Listed here are 18 T cell receptor beta chains from one sample, sequenced in a study of T-cell reconstitution after alpha-beta-depleted transplantation in children. A library of TCRbeta sequences, prepared with unique molecular identifiers, was generated. TCRdb fed the PCR reads into MiXCR, producing one record per CDR3 protein. Here the sample spans 380,000 or so distinct CDR3 sequences, roughly 15% being singletons. This sample comprised PBMCs, obtained from the stem cell graft. The receptors originated from a human donor who donated a stem cell graft to a child with Fanconi anemia.

This chain uses TRBV7-6 with TRBJ1-1; the D gene is possibly TRBD1 (5 bases). V dropped 1 base and J dropped 2 bases, with 8 bases sitting between them. Per germline, CDR1 SGHVS and CDR2 FNYEAQ. The CDR3 covers 14 residues. The CDR3 coding sequence is TGTGCCAGCAGCTTAGACGACAGCAACACTGAAGCTTTCTTT. It translates to CASSLDDSNTEAFF. Combining the CDR3 with reference TRBV7-6 and TRBJ1-1 gives the whole variable domain GAGVSQSPRYKVTKRGQDVALRCDPISGHVSLYWYRQALGQGPEFLTYFNYEAQQDKSGLPNDRFSAERPEGSISTLTIQRTEQRDSAMYRCASSLDDSNTEAFFGQGTRLTVV.

This rearrangement joins TRBV20-1 to TRBJ2-1, with 9 bases lining up with TRBD2. Germline CDR1 is DFQATT and CDR2 is SNEGSKA (reference sequence). Germline trimming cut 3 bases from V and 9 bases from J; bases unmatched to any gene: 9. This CDR3 is built from 14 residues. CDR3 nucleotide sequence: TGCAGTGCTAGTCCTAGCGGGACCGGACCTGAGCAGTTCTTC. Translated, it gives CSASPSGTGPEQFF.

This clonotype was found many times. J is TRBJ1-3 and V is TRBV3-1; D is perhaps TRBD1 (5 bases). CDR1 LGHDT and CDR2 YNNKEL come from the germline V gene (reference sequence). V dropped 7 bases and J dropped 2 bases, with 9 bases sitting between them. The CDR3 has 13 residues. The CDR3 region is CASKRGTGNTIYF. The CDR3, as DNA: TGTGCCAGCAAACGGGGGACTGGAAACACCATATATTTT.

The V gene is TRBV18, the J gene TRBJ1-1; 7 bases fit TRBD1. J was trimmed by 6 bases and V by 7 bases; bases with no gene match: 8. This CDR3 is built from 13 residues. Germline loops: CDR1 KGHSH, CDR2 LQKENI. The CDR3 here is CASYKVQGAEAFF. The CDR3 DNA follows: TGTGCCAGCTATAAAGTTCAGGGGGCTGAAGCTTTCTTT.

A few counts support this clonotype. The genes are TRBV5-4 and TRBJ1-1, with a weak D call TRBD1 (5 bases). The CDR3 has 13 residues. CDR1 and CDR2 (germline): SGHNT, YYREEE (reference sequence). V lost 0 bases and J lost 8, with 11 bases in between. The CDR3 region is CASSLDRSAEAFF. DNA for the CDR3: TGTGCCAGCAGCTTGGACAGGTCCGCCGAAGCTTTCTTT.

This clonotype has at least ten counts. The chain uses TRBV12-3 or TRBV12-4 and TRBJ2-5; perhaps TRBD1 as D (6 bases). This CDR3 comprises 15 residues. The V and J ends lost 1 base and 0 bases respectively, with 9 bases between them. CDR3 in amino acids: CASSLGTEYQETQYF. CDR3 DNA: TGTGCCAGCAGTTTAGGGACAGAGTACCAAGAGACCCAGTACTTC.

The chain has TRBV7-2 and TRBJ1-2, with no clear D. CDR1 and CDR2 from the germline V gene are SGHTA and FQGNSA. The CDR3 extends over 15 amino acids. The V and J ends lost 5 bases and 3 bases respectively, with 16 bases between them. CDR3 nucleotides: TGTGCCAGCAGCCCGAGTTCCCGGACGGACTATGGCTACACCTTC. Its protein is CASSPSSRTDYGYTF.

Many counts were recorded for this clonotype. The chain combines TRBV12-3 or TRBV12-4 with TRBJ2-7, with TRBD2 as a possible D gene (5 bases). The CDR3 spans 17 residues. V dropped 2 bases and J dropped 6 bases, with 23 bases sitting between them. Here the CDR3 reads CASSLYPPRSSGGEQYF. Written as DNA, the CDR3 is TGTGCCAGCAGTTTATACCCCCCGAGGTCGTCCGGAGGCGAGCAGTACTTC.

This chain uses TRBV5-4 with TRBJ2-2; 8 nucleotides match TRBD2. The CDR3 has 16 amino acids. Germline V gives CDR1 SGHNT, CDR2 YYREEE (reference sequence). Trimming at V came to 4 bases and at J to 6 bases, leaving 11 bases not matched to a gene. DNA of the CDR3: TGTGCCAGCAGCCTGGAGCGGGGGCCACTCCCCGGGGAGCTGTTTTTT. Its translation is CASSLERGPLPGELFF.

V gene TRBV11-2 combines with J gene TRBJ2-5; no clear D. Germline CDR1 reads SGHAT; CDR2 reads FQNNGV. The CDR3 length is 14 residues. Trimming pared 5 bases from V and 5 bases from J, leaving 15 bases between. The CDR3 is CASSLRSDRETQYF. CDR3 sequence (DNA): TGTGCCAGCAGCCTCCGGAGCGATCGGGAGACCCAGTACTTC.

The rearrangement uses TRBV20-1 and TRBJ2-1, with D possibly being TRBD1 (6 bases). The V end lost 5 bases, the J end lost 5 bases, and 10 bases lay between the germline ends. CDR1 and CDR2 (germline): DFQATT, SNEGSKA (reference sequence). This CDR3 comprises 12 residues. CDR3 region: CSAGPGDNEQFF. The CDR3, as DNA: TGCAGTGCTGGACCAGGGGACAATGAGCAGTTCTTC.

This clonotype has just a few counts. Here the CDR3 reads CASSLAGTGPAFF. CDR3 coding DNA: TGTGCCAGCAGCTTGGCCGGGACAGGTCCCGCTTTCTTT. V gene TRBV5-5 combines with J gene TRBJ1-1, with 8 bases that match TRBD1. Germline CDR1 and CDR2: SGHKS and YYEKEE (reference sequence). The J segment lost 11 bases and the V segment lost 0 bases, leaving 6 bases of the junction unmatched. The CDR3 spans 13 residues.

This clonotype was recorded at least ten times. This chain joins TRBV27 and TRBJ2-7, with a weak D call TRBD2 (6 bases). V gave up 0 bases and J gave up 3 bases, with 12 bases separating them. The CDR3 contains 15 residues. Germline-derived CDR1 and CDR2 are MNHEY and SMNVEV (reference sequence). CDR3 protein: CASSLSWMGGYEQYF. The CDR3 nucleotides are TGTGCCAGCAGTTTATCATGGATGGGGGGCTACGAGCAGTACTTC.

In its sample, this clonotype was seen a few times. V is TRBV9 and J is TRBJ2-6; no firm D call. The CDR3 totals 15 residues. Trimming left V 4 bases short and J 3 bases short, with 11 bases between. The germline CDR1 and CDR2 sequences are SGDLS and YYNGEE. CDR3 nucleotides: TGTGCCAGCAGCCTCATCGGTGGTGGGGCCAACGTCCTGACTTTC. Translating it yields CASSLIGGGANVLTF.

The genes are TRBV5-1 and TRBJ1-6; 7 bases are a match to TRBD1. From germline, CDR1 is SGHRS and CDR2 YFSETQ. This CDR3 is built from 15 residues. J gave up 6 bases and V 0 bases, and 3 bases lay outside the gene matches. CDR3 amino acids: CASSLGTGSNSPLHF. The CDR3 nucleotides are TGCGCCAGCAGCTTGGGGACAGGAAGTAATTCACCCCTCCACTTT.

This clonotype has at least ten counts. The chain links TRBV5-1 to TRBJ1-1; D unresolved. The CDR3 totals 13 residues. Trimming shortened V by 1 base and J by 0 bases, and 4 bases separated the two germline ends. Per germline, CDR1 SGHRS and CDR2 YFSETQ. For the CDR3, the DNA is TGCGCCAGCAGCTTGACAGTGAACACTGAAGCTTTCTTT. As protein: CASSLTVNTEAFF.

This sequence joins TRBV14 and TRBJ2-3, with D perhaps matching TRBD1 (6 bases). V lost 0 bases to trimming and J lost 3 bases, with 16 bases between them. CDR3 length: 17 amino acids. Germline lookup yields CDR1 SGHDN and CDR2 FVKESK. CDR3 sequence (DNA): TGTGCCAGCAGCCAAGATGGCGTGGGGGCTGGAACAGATACGCAGTATTTT. The encoded protein is CASSQDGVGAGTDTQYF.

This chain joins TRBV20-1 and TRBJ2-2; D is uncertain. Germline loops: CDR1 DFQATT, CDR2 SNEGSKA (reference sequence). This CDR3 is 16 amino acids long. The germline V and J ends were trimmed by 0 bases and 0 bases, with 11 bases remaining between them. The CDR3: CSARELRKTNTGELFF. The CDR3 coding sequence is TGCAGTGCTAGAGAATTGAGAAAAACGAACACCGGGGAGCTGTTTTTT.